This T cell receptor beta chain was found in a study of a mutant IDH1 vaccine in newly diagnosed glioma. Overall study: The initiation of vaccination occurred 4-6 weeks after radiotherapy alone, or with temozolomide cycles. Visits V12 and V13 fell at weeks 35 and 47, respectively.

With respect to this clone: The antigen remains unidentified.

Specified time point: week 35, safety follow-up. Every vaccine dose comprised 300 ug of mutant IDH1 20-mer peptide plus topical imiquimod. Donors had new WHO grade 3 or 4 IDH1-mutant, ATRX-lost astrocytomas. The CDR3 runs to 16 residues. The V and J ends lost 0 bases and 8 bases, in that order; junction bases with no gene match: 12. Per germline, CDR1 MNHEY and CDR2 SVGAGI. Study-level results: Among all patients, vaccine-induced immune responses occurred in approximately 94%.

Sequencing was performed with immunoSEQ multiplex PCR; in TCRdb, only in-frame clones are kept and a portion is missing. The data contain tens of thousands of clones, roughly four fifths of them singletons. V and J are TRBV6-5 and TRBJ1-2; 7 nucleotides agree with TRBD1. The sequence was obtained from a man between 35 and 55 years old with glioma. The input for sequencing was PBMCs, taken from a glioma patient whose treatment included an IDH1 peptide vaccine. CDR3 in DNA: TGTGCCAGCAGTTACTCTCCACAGGGGTTGGCAGGGGGCTACACCTTC. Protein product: CASSYSPQGLAGGYTF.